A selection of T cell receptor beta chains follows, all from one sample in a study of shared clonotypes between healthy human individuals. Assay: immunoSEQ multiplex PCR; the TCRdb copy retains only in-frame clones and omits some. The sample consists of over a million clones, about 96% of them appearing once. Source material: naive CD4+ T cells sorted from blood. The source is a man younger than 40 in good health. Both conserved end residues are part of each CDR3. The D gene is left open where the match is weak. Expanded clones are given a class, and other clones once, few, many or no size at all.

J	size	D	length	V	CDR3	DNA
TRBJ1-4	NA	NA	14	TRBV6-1	CASSDRAYNEKLFF	TGTGCCAGCAGCGACCGGGCTTATAATGAAAAACTGTTTTTT
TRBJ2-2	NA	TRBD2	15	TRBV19	CASTRLAGGTGELFF	TGTGCCAGTACCAGACTAGCGGGAGGCACCGGGGAGCTGTTTTTT
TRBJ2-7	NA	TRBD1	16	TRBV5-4	CASSPNVGQGLSEQYF	TGTGCCAGCAGCCCTAACGTAGGACAGGGACTTTCCGAGCAGTACTTC
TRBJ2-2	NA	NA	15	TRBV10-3	CAITSGSGNTGELFF	TGTGCCATCACCTCGGGATCGGGTAACACCGGGGAGCTGTTTTTT
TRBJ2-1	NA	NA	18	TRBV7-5	CARSRGLAGGLSYNEQFF	TGTGCCAGAAGCAGGGGACTAGCGGGAGGATTGTCCTACAATGAGCAGTTCTTC
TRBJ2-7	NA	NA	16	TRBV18	CASSTKRGLAPYEQYF	TGTGCCAGCTCAACCAAACGGGGTCTAGCACCCTACGAGCAGTACTTC
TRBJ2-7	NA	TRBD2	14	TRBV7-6	CASTIAGALSEQYF	TGTGCCAGCACCATAGCGGGGGCCCTCTCCGAGCAGTACTTC
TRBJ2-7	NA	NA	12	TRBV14	CASSPLGVEQYF	TGTGCCAGCAGCCCCCTGGGAGTCGAGCAGTACTTC
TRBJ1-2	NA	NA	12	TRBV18	CASSEQGNGYTF	TGTGCCAGCTCTGAACAGGGTAATGGCTACACCTTC
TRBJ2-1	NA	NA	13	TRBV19	CASSMGPYNEQFF	TGTGCCAGTAGTATGGGCCCTTACAATGAGCAGTTCTTC
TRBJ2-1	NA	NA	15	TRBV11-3	CASSFIKGRGNEQFF	TGTGCCAGCAGCTTTATTAAGGGGCGAGGCAATGAGCAGTTCTTC
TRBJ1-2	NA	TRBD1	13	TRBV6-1	CARGGDRANGYTF	TGTGCCAGAGGAGGGGACAGGGCGAATGGCTACACCTTC
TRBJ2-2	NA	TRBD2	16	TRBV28	CASTVRGAHDTGELFF	TGTGCCAGCACCGTGCGGGGGGCGCATGACACCGGGGAGCTGTTTTTT
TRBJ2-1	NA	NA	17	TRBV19	CASSILTGTYSYNEQFF	TGTGCCAGTAGTATACTTACCGGGACCTACTCCTACAATGAGCAGTTCTTC
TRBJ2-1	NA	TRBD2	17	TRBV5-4	CASSPLGAGGPYNEQFF	TGTGCCAGCAGCCCTTTAGGAGCGGGAGGGCCCTACAATGAGCAGTTCTTC
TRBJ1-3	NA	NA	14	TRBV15	CATSRGWETNTIYF	TGTGCCACCAGCAGAGGATGGGAGACAAACACCATATATTTT
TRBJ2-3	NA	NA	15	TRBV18	CASSQRGGNTDTQYF	TGTGCCAGCTCCCAACGGGGAGGAAACACAGATACGCAGTATTTT
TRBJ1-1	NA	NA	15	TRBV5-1	CASSLGFGGNTEAFF	TGCGCCAGCAGCTTGGGTTTCGGAGGAAACACTGAAGCTTTCTTT
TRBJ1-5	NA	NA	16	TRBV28	CASSLWAGVGNQPQHF	TGTGCCAGCAGTTTATGGGCAGGGGTCGGGAATCAGCCCCAGCATTTT
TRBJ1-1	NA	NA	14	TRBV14	CASSHSGKNTEAFF	TGTGCCAGCAGCCATTCGGGGAAGAACACTGAAGCTTTCTTT
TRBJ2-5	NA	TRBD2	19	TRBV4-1	CASSQEKLSGRPLEETQYF	TGCGCCAGCAGCCAAGAAAAACTAAGCGGGAGGCCACTGGAAGAGACCCAGTACTTC
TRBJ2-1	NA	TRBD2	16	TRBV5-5	CASSPISSGIDNEQFF	TGTGCCAGCAGCCCGATCTCTAGCGGGATTGACAATGAGCAGTTCTTC
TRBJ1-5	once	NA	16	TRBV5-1	CASSLGVGGSNQPQHF	TGCGCCAGCAGCTTGGGGGTCGGGGGCTCCAATCAGCCCCAGCATTTT
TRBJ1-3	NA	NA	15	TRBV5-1	CASSTTGSSGNTIYF	TGCGCCAGCAGCACCACGGGGAGCTCTGGAAACACCATATATTTT
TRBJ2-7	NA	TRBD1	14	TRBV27	CASSLNRGVNEQYF	TGTGCCAGCAGTTTAAACAGGGGGGTCAACGAGCAGTACTTC
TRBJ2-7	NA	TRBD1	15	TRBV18	CASSPRQGTDYEQYF	TGTGCCAGCTCACCTCGACAGGGTACGGACTACGAGCAGTACTTC
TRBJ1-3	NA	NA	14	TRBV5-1	CASSPTTAGNTIYF	TGCGCCAGCAGCCCCACCACAGCTGGAAACACCATATATTTT
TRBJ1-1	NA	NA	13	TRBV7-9	CASSPTVNTEAFF	TGTGCCAGCAGCCCGACAGTGAACACTGAAGCTTTCTTT
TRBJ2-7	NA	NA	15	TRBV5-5	CASSLGSGSSYEQYF	TGTGCCAGCAGCTTGGGGTCCGGGAGCTCCTACGAGCAGTACTTC
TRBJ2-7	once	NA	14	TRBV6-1	CASSILQGNYEQYF	TGTGCCAGCAGTATTTTGCAGGGGAACTACGAGCAGTACTTC
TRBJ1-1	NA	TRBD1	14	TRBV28	CASIPGGTSTEAFF	TGTGCCAGCATCCCAGGGGGAACAAGCACTGAAGCTTTCTTT
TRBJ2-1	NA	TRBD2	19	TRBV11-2	CASSQGVLLAGVLYNEQFF	TGTGCCAGCAGCCAAGGGGTCTTGCTAGCGGGAGTTCTCTACAATGAGCAGTTCTTC
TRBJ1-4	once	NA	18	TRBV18	CASSPLRFKGATNEKLFF	TGTGCCAGCTCACCACTCCGGTTTAAGGGGGCAACTAATGAAAAACTGTTTTTT